This T cell receptor beta chain comes out of a study of CD8+ T cells in alopecia areata. Study-wide points: TCRs were shared less clearly across patients than in mice, possibly for HLA-related reasons. Elevated clonality characterized lesional scalp relative to normal scalp, particularly in alopecia totalis/universalis.

Germline V CDR1 and CDR2: GTSNPN, SVGIG (reference sequence). The germline V and J ends were trimmed by 4 bases and 5 bases, with 6 bases remaining between them. The CDR3 covers 11 residues. Sequencing used cDNA as its template, made by extracting RNA and reverse transcribing it. The repertoire was sequenced with immunoSEQ multiplex PCR; TCRdb's copy has only in-frame clones and lacks some. Here the sample spans 150,000 to 200,000 clones, roughly 63% being singletons. As for this clone: Its target is not known.

This chain links TRBV30 with TRBJ2-1, with D perhaps TRBD1 (5 bases). Sequenced material: CD4+ T cells sorted from blood, taken at week 0. The TCR comes from a human donor with alopecia areata. The CDR3 spells CAWKQDNEQFF. CDR3 sequence (DNA): TGTGCCTGGAAACAGGACAATGAGCAGTTCTTC.